The rows below give T cell receptor beta chains drawn from one sample of a study of cytomegalovirus exposure and HLA in healthy donors. Assay: immunoSEQ multiplex PCR; the TCRdb copy retains only in-frame clones and omits some. Counted here are 150,000 to 200,000 clones, about 64% occurring once; the ten biggest clones make up less than 1.5%. Sequenced: PBMCs. Receptor source: a middle-aged man in good health and CMV-seronegative. CDR3s include the opening cysteine and the closing phenylalanine or tryptophan. D genes are given only for firm matches. The listing skips clone size in some rows; elsewhere it reads once, few, many or a size class.

clone_size	v_call	d_call	cdr3_aa
-	TRBV6-5	TRBD1	CASRATGLGNTIYF
-	TRBV6-6	TRBD1	CASSPGQGERAFF
-	TRBV6-4	-	CASSELAQASPLHF
few	TRBV7-2	-	CASSLLSREGNSPLHF
few	TRBV4-2	TRBD2	CASSQDVSGGNNEQFF
-	TRBV19	TRBD1	CASSDRNSYNEQFF
once	TRBV13	TRBD2	CASSLPTSGTYEQYF
-	TRBV21-1	-	CASSNQVRGLTEKLFF
-	TRBV19	-	CASSMDSLGVYGYTF
-	TRBV6-5	TRBD1	CASSYSMTGVEKLFF
few	TRBV5-1	-	CASGPSPGTLKNIQYF
-	TRBV27	TRBD1	CASTLSPPTGRTDTQYF
-	TRBV4-1	-	CASSQVTYNEQFF
-	TRBV5-8	TRBD1	CASSGGQTNTEAFF
few	TRBV6-1	-	CASSELAGTEAFF
few	TRBV19	TRBD1	CASRGTGTGGELFF
-	TRBV5-1	-	CASSLVGLPYGYTF
-	TRBV6-5	-	CASSYGRNTEAFF
-	TRBV5-1	TRBD2	CASSSGTSGGAGELFF
-	TRBV25-1	TRBD1	CASSSRGRGLGNTEAFF
-	TRBV10-1	TRBD1	CASRPGTGDYEQYF
-	TRBV29-1	-	CSVRGGGNEKLFF
-	TRBV5-4	TRBD2	CASSLSRTSPGELFF
-	TRBV14	-	CASSPDSYPYEQYF
-	TRBV7-2	-	CASSLFGGGADSNQPQHF
-	TRBV6-5	TRBD1	CASSYSTGPNQPQHF
-	TRBV27	-	CASSRLQGPRSYEQYF
few	TRBV4-3	TRBD1	CASSQEPGQVYGYTF